The 22 T cell receptor beta chains reported below all come from one sample, sequenced in a study of T cells after yellow fever vaccination. TCRdb ran MiXCR on the 5' RACE reads and lists one entry per CDR3 protein. The sample includes 500,000 to 650,000 distinct CDR3 sequences, 17% seen only once; the top ten take roughly 17%. The specimen was PBMCs, collected 5 to 6 days after the first yellow fever vaccination. These receptors came from a man in his late teens or twenties who received the YFV17D yellow fever vaccine.

The rearrangement links TRBV5-1 to TRBJ2-1; 7 bases fit TRBD2. The CDR3 loop spans 12 amino acids. Germline CDR1 and CDR2: SGHRS and YFSETQ. Losses at the gene ends were 4 bases for V and 10 bases for J; bases not matched to a gene: 5. The CDR3 here is CASSDGGEEQFF. CDR3 sequence (DNA): TGCGCCAGCAGCGATGGGGGGGAAGAGCAGTTCTTC. The full variable domain, rest sourced from reference TRBV5-1 and TRBJ2-1, is KAGVTQTPRYLIKTRGQQVTLSCSPISGHRSVSWYQQTPGQGLQFLFEYFSETQRNKGNFPGRFSGRQFSNSRSEMNVSTLELGDSALYLCASSDGGEEQFFGPGTRLTVL.

This clonotype was counted only a few times. J is TRBJ1-4 and V is TRBV15; D is unresolved. The V and J ends lost 5 bases and 8 bases respectively, with 12 bases between them. Germline assignment: CDR1 LNHNV and CDR2 YYDKDF (reference sequence). The CDR3 covers 13 residues. CDR3 region: CATSRTGWEKLFF. CDR3 DNA: TGTGCCACCAGCCGGACGGGCTGGGAAAAACTGTTTTTT.

V usage is TRBV20-1 and J usage is TRBJ2-6; a weak D match, TRBD2 (7 bases). The CDR3 runs to 15 residues. With 5 bases removed from V and 2 bases from J, the gap between germline ends came to 13 bases. CDR1 DFQATT and CDR2 SNEGSKA come from the germline V gene (reference sequence). The CDR3 is CSAVAGAAGANVLTF. CDR3 bases: TGCAGTGCTGTGGCGGGGGCGGCTGGGGCCAACGTCCTGACTTTC.

The chain carries TRBV7-2 and TRBJ2-4; D unclear. Germline assignment: CDR1 SGHTA and CDR2 FQGNSA. Trimming removed 4 bases at V and 6 bases at J, with 10 bases between. The CDR3 contains 13 residues. CDR3 DNA sequence: TGTGCCAGCAGCTCCTCATCACGAAACATTCAGTACTTC. Its translation: CASSSSSRNIQYF.

This chain links TRBV9 with TRBJ2-3; the D gene is possibly TRBD2 (5 bases). This CDR3 contains 13 residues. Germline V gene lookup returns CDR1 SGDLS and CDR2 YYNGEE. With 0 bases removed from V and 4 bases from J, the gap between germline ends came to 6 bases. The CDR3 loop is CASSVVGADTQYF. The CDR3 nucleotides read TGTGCCAGCAGCGTAGTCGGGGCAGATACGCAGTATTTT.

The chain links TRBV4-1 to TRBJ2-5; a possible D gene is TRBD1 (5 bases). The V gene lost 0 bases and the J gene lost 6 bases, with 8 bases spanning the gap. Germline CDR1 is MGHRA and CDR2 is YSYEKL. The CDR3 covers 13 residues. The CDR3 DNA sequence: TGCGCCAGCAGCCAAGATAGGGGTCAGACCCAGTACTTC. This codes for CASSQDRGQTQYF.

This clonotype has a handful of counts. V is TRBV7-3 and J is TRBJ2-2, with TRBD2 matching over 10 bases. This CDR3 spans 16 amino acids. V was clipped by 5 bases and J by 4 bases; unmatched bases: 7. Germline CDR1 is SGHTA and CDR2 is FQGTGA. CDR3 in DNA: TGTGCCAGCAGCCTGGGGACTAGCGTCGGCACCGGGGAGCTGTTTTTT. Translated, it gives CASSLGTSVGTGELFF. Full variable domain (outside the CDR3, taken from reference TRBV7-3 and TRBJ2-2): GAGVSQTPSNKVTEKGKYVELRCDPISGHTALYWYRQSLGQGPEFLIYFQGTGAADDSGLPNDRFFAVRPEGSVSTLKIQRTERGDSAVYLCASSLGTSVGTGELFFGEGSRLTVL.

This clonotype was recorded a few times. V is TRBV5-6 and J is TRBJ2-3; D perhaps matches TRBD2 (6 bases). The CDR3 loop spans 16 amino acids. Trimming pared 3 bases from V and 2 bases from J, leaving 16 bases between. Per germline, CDR1 SGHDT and CDR2 YYEEEE. The CDR3 nucleotides are TGTGCCAGCAGCTCACCGGGACTCGGGGTCACAGATACGCAGTATTTT. This gives the protein CASSSPGLGVTDTQYF. Supplemented by reference TRBV5-6 and TRBJ2-3, the full variable domain reads DAGVTQSPTHLIKTRGQQVTLRCSPKSGHDTVSWYQQALGQGPQFIFQYYEEEERQRGNFPDRFSGHQFPNYSSELNVNALLLGDSALYLCASSSPGLGVTDTQYFGPGTRLTVL.

This clonotype was seen a handful of times. This chain connects TRBV29-1 to TRBJ1-2; 9 bases agree with TRBD1. The CDR3 consists of 17 residues. With V trimmed by 1 base and J by 3 bases, 12 bases remained unmatched. CDR1 is SQVTM and CDR2 is ANQGSEA in the germline V gene. The CDR3, as DNA: TGCAGCGTTGAAGGGGGGCTACGGACAGGGGAGTACTATGGCTACACCTTC. It codes for CSVEGGLRTGEYYGYTF. Supplemented by reference TRBV29-1 and TRBJ1-2, the full variable domain reads SAVISQKPSRDICQRGTSLTIQCQVDSQVTMMFWYRQQPGQSLTLIATANQGSEATYESGFVIDKFPISRPNLTFSTLTVSNMSPEDSSIYLCSVEGGLRTGEYYGYTFGSGTRLTVV.

By sample fraction, this clonotype is large. The chain carries TRBV24-1 and TRBJ2-5; maybe TRBD2 (7 bases). Per germline, CDR1 KGHDR and CDR2 SFDVKD. The CDR3 contains 15 residues. The V end lost 3 bases, the J end lost 5 bases, and 15 bases lay between the germline ends. The CDR3 DNA is TGTGCCACCAGTGATGCAGGGGAGGGTCGGGAGACCCAGTACTTC. This translates into CATSDAGEGRETQYF.

J is TRBJ2-5 and V is TRBV7-3, with D unclear. The germline V and J ends were trimmed by 1 base and 5 bases, with 11 bases remaining between them. Germline-derived CDR1 and CDR2 are SGHTA and FQGTGA. The CDR3 spans 14 residues. The CDR3 protein is CASSLNAGSETQYF. The CDR3 DNA sequence: TGTGCCAGCAGCTTAAATGCAGGTTCGGAGACCCAGTACTTC.

The chain has TRBV5-4 and TRBJ2-3; 15 bases are shared with TRBD2. J was trimmed by 6 bases and V by 0 bases; bases with no gene match: 14. From germline, CDR1 is SGHNT and CDR2 YYREEE (reference sequence). The CDR3 loop spans 20 amino acids. The CDR3 nucleotides read TGTGCCAGCAGCTTGGTCTCCTCCGGGACTAGCGGGGGGCCAGGGGATACGCAGTATTTT. Amino acid sequence: CASSLVSSGTSGGPGDTQYF.

The CDR3 coding sequence is TGTGCCAGCAGCTTCGTAGAGTTAGGTAGCGGGGAGACCGATACGCAGTATTTT. Residues: CASSFVELGSGETDTQYF. The chain is built from TRBV7-3 and TRBJ2-3; 8 bases agree with TRBD2. CDR1 is SGHTA, CDR2 FQGTGA, per germline. Trimming took 3 bases from V and 6 from J; bases not matched to a gene: 17. The CDR3 runs 18 residues.

This chain connects TRBV19 to TRBJ2-5; the D gene is possibly TRBD1 (6 bases). CDR3 size: 15 residues. Germline CDR1 reads LNHDA; CDR2 reads SQIVND (reference sequence). Trimming left V 5 bases short and J 4 bases short, with 17 bases between. CDR3 in amino acids: CASSLENRDGETQYF. The CDR3 nucleotides read TGTGCCAGTAGTCTTGAAAACAGGGATGGAGAGACCCAGTACTTC.

This clonotype was detected many times. V is TRBV7-3 and J is TRBJ2-5; 9 nucleotides match TRBD1. The CDR3 spans 13 residues. Trimming at V came to 6 bases and at J to 4 bases, leaving 3 bases not matched to a gene. The V gene's germline CDR1 is SGHTA and CDR2 FQGTGA. CDR3 DNA sequence: TGTGCCAGCAGTCCGACAGGGGGAGAGACCCAGTACTTC. Its translation is CASSPTGGETQYF.

This chain joins TRBV20-1 and TRBJ2-7, with 7 bases lining up with TRBD1. The CDR3 spans 13 residues. Trimming at V came to 8 bases and at J to 1 base, leaving 8 bases not matched to a gene. Germline values: CDR1 DFQATT, CDR2 SNEGSKA (reference sequence). The CDR3: CSHRDSKSYEQYF. The CDR3 bases are TGCAGTCACCGGGACAGTAAATCCTACGAGCAGTACTTC.

V gene TRBV20-1 combines with J gene TRBJ1-1; D unclear. This CDR3 is built from 9 residues. CDR1 is DFQATT and CDR2 is SNEGSKA in the germline V gene (reference sequence). Trimming took 7 bases from V and 4 from J, leaving 4 bases between them. The CDR3 loop reads CSGSTEAFF. Written as DNA, the CDR3 is TGCAGTGGAAGCACTGAAGCTTTCTTT.

This clonotype was counted between two and nine times. The rearrangement uses TRBV3-1 and TRBJ2-5, with D perhaps TRBD1 (6 bases). Trimming pared 0 bases from V and 4 bases from J, leaving 6 bases between. This CDR3 region has 13 residues. Germline values: CDR1 LGHDT, CDR2 YNNKEL (reference sequence). CDR3 nucleotides: TGTGCCAGCAGCCAAGAGGGGGCAGAGACCCAGTACTTC. Amino acids: CASSQEGAETQYF.

This clonotype was detected only a few times. The J gene is TRBJ2-1, the V gene TRBV5-1, with no clear D. Per the germline V gene, CDR1 is SGHRS and CDR2 is YFSETQ. The CDR3 is 14 residues long. V gave up 5 bases and J gave up 11 bases, with 20 bases separating them. CDR3: CASSSSPPRPQQFF. In nucleotides, the CDR3 is TGCGCCAGCAGTTCGTCTCCTCCCAGACCTCAGCAGTTCTTC.

This chain connects TRBV7-9 to TRBJ2-3; perhaps TRBD2 as D (6 bases). The V gene's germline CDR1 is SEHNR and CDR2 FQNEAQ (reference sequence). This CDR3 region has 17 residues. V lost 5 bases and J 0 bases, leaving 18 bases between the germline ends. CDR3 coding DNA: TGTGCCAGCAGCCGGCGGAGGGGAACCGCTAGCACAGATACGCAGTATTTT. Translating it yields CASSRRRGTASTDTQYF.

This clonotype has at least ten counts. The chain combines TRBV5-1 with TRBJ1-1; D gene uncertain. The CDR3 totals 16 residues. V was pared by 1 base and J by 1 base, with 14 bases between. Germline V lookup: CDR1 SGHRS, CDR2 YFSETQ. The CDR3 reads CASSLNRESRNTEAFF. The CDR3 DNA follows: TGCGCCAGCAGCTTGAACCGAGAGTCTCGGAACACTGAAGCTTTCTTT. The full variable domain, its missing parts supplied by reference TRBV5-1 and TRBJ1-1, is KAGVTQTPRYLIKTRGQQVTLSCSPISGHRSVSWYQQTPGQGLQFLFEYFSETQRNKGNFPGRFSGRQFSNSRSEMNVSTLELGDSALYLCASSLNRESRNTEAFFGQGTRLTVV.

The sample holds many counts of this clonotype. The rearrangement links TRBV18 to TRBJ1-2; D not resolved. Germline assignment: CDR1 KGHSH and CDR2 LQKENI. The V end was cut by 3 bases, the J end by 3 bases, with 11 bases between. The CDR3 runs to 14 residues. The CDR3 nucleotides are TGTGCCAGCTCACCGGTACGGGTGGACTATGGCTACACCTTC. Encoded protein: CASSPVRVDYGYTF.